A selection of T cell receptor beta chains follows, all from one sample in a study of blood T cell repertoires in COVID-19. The table came from immunoSEQ multiplex PCR; TCRdb's copy has only in-frame clones and leaves some out. The data contain some 70,000 clones, 70% to 90% of them seen just once; the ten biggest clones take up about 6%. Sequencing used peripheral blood. These receptors originate from a woman aged 70-85 years with acute or convalescent COVID-19. The CDR3 runs from the conserved cysteine through the conserved F or W. The order of the fields is D gene, V gene, clone size, J gene, CDR3 protein, CDR3 DNA. The D gene is left open where the match is weak. The size of a clone is reported for some rows only, either as once, few or many, or as a class for expanded clones.

d_call: TRBD2
v_call: TRBV30
clone_size: -
j_call: TRBJ2-1
cdr3_aa: CAWSVSGRNEQFF
cdr3_nt: TGTGCCTGGAGTGTCAGCGGGAGGAATGAGCAGTTCTTC

d_call: TRBD1
v_call: TRBV2
clone_size: -
j_call: TRBJ1-5
cdr3_aa: CASRRQGANQPQHF
cdr3_nt: TGTGCCAGCAGGCGACAGGGGGCCAATCAGCCCCAGCATTTT

d_call: TRBD1
v_call: TRBV19
clone_size: -
j_call: TRBJ1-4
cdr3_aa: CATSPFGQGDEKLFF
cdr3_nt: TGTGCCACCTCCCCATTTGGACAGGGAGATGAAAAACTGTTTTTT

d_call: TRBD2
v_call: TRBV6-2/TRBV6-3
clone_size: few
j_call: TRBJ2-7
cdr3_aa: CASSYSLSGRHEQYF
cdr3_nt: TGTGCCAGCAGTTACTCCCTTAGCGGGAGACACGAGCAGTACTTC

d_call: -
v_call: TRBV7-2
clone_size: -
j_call: TRBJ2-1
cdr3_aa: CASSLTSSYNEQFF
cdr3_nt: TGTGCCAGCAGCCTCACGAGCTCCTACAATGAGCAGTTCTTC

d_call: -
v_call: TRBV2
clone_size: -
j_call: TRBJ2-7
cdr3_aa: CASSMRGIEQYF
cdr3_nt: TGTGCCAGTTCGATGAGGGGGATCGAGCAGTACTTC

d_call: TRBD2
v_call: TRBV4-1
clone_size: -
j_call: TRBJ2-1
cdr3_aa: CASSLGLPSGQNEQFF
cdr3_nt: TGCGCCAGCAGCCTGGGTTTACCTAGCGGGCAAAATGAGCAGTTCTTC

d_call: TRBD2
v_call: TRBV25-1
clone_size: -
j_call: TRBJ2-1
cdr3_aa: CASSSGTSGNEQFF
cdr3_nt: TGTGCCAGCAGTTCCGGGACTAGCGGCAATGAGCAGTTCTTC

d_call: -
v_call: TRBV30
clone_size: -
j_call: TRBJ1-2
cdr3_aa: CAWSPSSITPNYGYTF
cdr3_nt: TGTGCCTGGAGTCCTTCCTCTATTACCCCTAACTATGGCTACACCTTC

d_call: -
v_call: TRBV29-1
clone_size: -
j_call: TRBJ1-2
cdr3_aa: CSVATGFSGYTF
cdr3_nt: TGCAGCGTTGCCACAGGGTTTTCTGGCTACACCTTC

d_call: TRBD1
v_call: TRBV29-1
clone_size: -
j_call: TRBJ2-5
cdr3_aa: CSVRQGIETQYF
cdr3_nt: TGCAGCGTGCGACAGGGAATAGAGACCCAGTACTTC